The rows below give T cell receptor beta chains drawn from one sample of a study of response to subunit inactivated influenza vaccine. TCRdb analysed the RT-PCR reads with MiXCR anew, one entry per CDR3 protein. The table has 800,000 or so distinct CDR3 sequences, around 21% seen once. This material consisted of PBMCs from blood, taken less than 6 days after vaccination. Every receptor here comes from a man aged 45-65 years who received an inactivated influenza vaccine. Both conserved end residues are part of each CDR3. D genes are given only for firm matches. Clone size is given for some rows only: seen once, a few or many times, or a class if the clone is expanded.

d_call	cdr3_length	v_call	clone_size	j_call	cdr3_nt	cdr3_aa
NA	15	TRBV7-2	many	TRBJ1-1	TGTGCCAGCAGCTTAGTTGGGCAGCTGAACACTGAAGCTTTCTTT	CASSLVGQLNTEAFF
NA	15	TRBV4-1	few	TRBJ2-5	TGCGCCAGCAGCCAAGCGGGTAGAGGTGGGGAGACCCAGTACTTC	CASSQAGRGGETQYF
NA	15	TRBV7-2	few	TRBJ2-3	TGTGCCAGCAGCTTAGTAAGGACTAATTGGGATACGCAGTATTTT	CASSLVRTNWDTQYF
TRBD2	16	TRBV6-1	NA	TRBJ2-5	TGTGCCAGCCGCATTGTAGCGGGAGGAAGGCAAGAGACCCAGTACTTC	CASRIVAGGRQETQYF
NA	14	TRBV20-1	NA	TRBJ2-3	TGCAGTGCGACGCTGGGACAAGGTGGCGATACGCAGTATTTT	CSATLGQGGDTQYF
TRBD1	12	TRBV2	NA	TRBJ2-7	TGTGCCAGCCGGACAGGGAACTACGAGCAGTACTTC	CASRTGNYEQYF
TRBD2	15	TRBV12-3/TRBV12-4	few	TRBJ2-3	TGTGCCAGCAGTTTAGGGGCGGGGGGTATAGATACGCAGTATTTT	CASSLGAGGIDTQYF
NA	18	TRBV7-2	NA	TRBJ2-5	TGTGCCAGCAGCTTAACGCTAGACAGCGATCTCCCCTTAGAGACCCAGTACTTC	CASSLTLDSDLPLETQYF
NA	15	TRBV20-1	NA	TRBJ2-7	TGCAGTGCTAGAGATCTGGCAGGGAGTGGCTACGAGCAGTACTTC	CSARDLAGSGYEQYF
TRBD1	16	TRBV6-1	NA	TRBJ2-2	TGTGCCAGCAGTACGTGGACAGGGGGCGGAACCGGGGAGCTGTTTTTT	CASSTWTGGGTGELFF
NA	14	TRBV4-3	NA	TRBJ2-5	TGCGCCAGCAGCCAAGACCCACTCCAAGAGACCCAGTACTTC	CASSQDPLQETQYF
NA	14	TRBV4-2	few	TRBJ2-7	TGTGCCAGCAGCCAAGAAGGCCTAGCAGACGAGCAGTACTTC	CASSQEGLADEQYF
NA	17	TRBV12-3/TRBV12-4	NA	TRBJ2-1	TGTGCCTTCACCCTCGTGGTAGCGGTCCTCTCCTACAATGAGCAGTTCTTC	CAFTLVVAVLSYNEQFF
NA	13	TRBV5-1	NA	TRBJ1-5	TGCGCCAGCAGCGTTGAGATAAATCGGCCCCAGCATTTT	CASSVEINRPQHF
NA	13	TRBV6-5	once	TRBJ2-5	TGTGCCAGCAGTTATCAGGACAAAGATACCCAGTACTTC	CASSYQDKDTQYF
TRBD1	12	TRBV6-2/TRBV6-3	NA	TRBJ1-5	TGTGCCAGCAGATCAGGGGGGTTGGCCCAGCATTTT	CASRSGGLAQHF
TRBD2	17	TRBV7-9	NA	TRBJ2-1	TGTGCCAGCAGCCCGCGCTATCGAGCGGGAGGGCAAGATGAGCAGTTCTTC	CASSPRYRAGGQDEQFF
TRBD1	15	TRBV18	NA	TRBJ2-2	TGTGCCATCTCATCGACAGGGGTAAACACCGGGGAGCTGTTTTTT	CAISSTGVNTGELFF
TRBD2	15	TRBV15	NA	TRBJ2-5	TGTGCCACCAGCAGTTTTAGCGGGAGGCCGGAGACCCAGTACTTC	CATSSFSGRPETQYF
NA	13	TRBV5-1	few	TRBJ2-3	TGCGCCAGCAGCTTTCCCCAAGTCGATACGCAGTATTTT	CASSFPQVDTQYF
NA	13	TRBV20-1	NA	TRBJ1-3	TGCAGTGTCCAGGGATTCTCTGGAAACACCATATATTTT	CSVQGFSGNTIYF
NA	12	TRBV6-6	NA	TRBJ1-5	TGTGCCAGCAGTTACTCACAGGAGCCCCAGCATTTT	CASSYSQEPQHF
TRBD1	17	TRBV15	NA	TRBJ2-5	TGTGCCACCAGCAGCAACAGGGGGTGGGGACCCCAAGAGACCCAGTACTTC	CATSSNRGWGPQETQYF
NA	12	TRBV10-3	few	TRBJ2-1	TGTGCCATCAGAGACCCTCCGGATGAGCAGTTCTTC	CAIRDPPDEQFF
NA	13	TRBV28	NA	TRBJ1-1	TGTGCCAGCAGATGGGACGGGGTAACTGAAGCTTTCTTT	CASRWDGVTEAFF
NA	14	TRBV4-3	NA	TRBJ2-7	TGCGCCAGCAGCCGGGGACTGCCAGCCTACGAGCAGTACTTC	CASSRGLPAYEQYF
NA	15	TRBV20-1	NA	TRBJ2-1	TGCAGTGCTAGAGCGGGCAGCGCAGCCTACAATGAGCAGTTCTTC	CSARAGSAAYNEQFF
NA	14	TRBV24-1	few	TRBJ2-3	TGTGCCACCAGTGAAACAACAGAAACAGATACGCAGTATTTT	CATSETTETDTQYF
NA	14	TRBV7-8	NA	TRBJ2-1	TGTGCCAGCAGCGGACGGGACTTCTACAATGAGCAGTTCTTC	CASSGRDFYNEQFF
NA	14	TRBV18	NA	TRBJ2-5	TGTGCCAGCTCACCACGGGGGACCCAAGAGACCCAGTACTTC	CASSPRGTQETQYF
NA	13	TRBV29-1	once	TRBJ1-3	TGCAGCGTGGGCAGCCACTCTGGAAACACCATATATTTT	CSVGSHSGNTIYF
NA	16	TRBV2	few	TRBJ2-1	TGTGCCAGCAGCGATCCGGAGGACACGATAAGGGGTGAGCAGTTCTTC	CASSDPEDTIRGEQFF
NA	14	TRBV12-3/TRBV12-4	many	TRBJ2-7	TGTGCCAGCAGTTTTCTGGACAGAACCTACGAGCAGTACTTC	CASSFLDRTYEQYF
NA	13	TRBV7-2	NA	TRBJ2-2	TGTGCCAGCAGCTCCGACCCCGGGGGGGAGCTGTTTTTT	CASSSDPGGELFF
NA	13	TRBV12-3/TRBV12-4	few	TRBJ2-5	TGTGCCAGCAGCACCTGGGACAAAGAGACCCAGTACTTC	CASSTWDKETQYF
NA	14	TRBV7-9	few	TRBJ2-1	TGTGCCAGCAGCCCAACGATAACGGGCAATGAGCAGTTCTTC	CASSPTITGNEQFF
TRBD1	12	TRBV20-1	few	TRBJ1-2	TGCAGTGCTCCAGACAGGGAAGATGGCTACACCTTC	CSAPDREDGYTF
NA	16	TRBV6-2/TRBV6-3	few	TRBJ1-2	TGTGCCAGCAGTTACCCGGGGTACTCTCCTTCCTATGGCTACACCTTC	CASSYPGYSPSYGYTF
TRBD2	15	TRBV5-1	NA	TRBJ2-1	TGCGCCAGCAGCGAAGGACTAGCGGGGTACAAGGAGCAGTTCTTC	CASSEGLAGYKEQFF
NA	12	TRBV7-8	NA	TRBJ1-1	TGTGCCAGCAGCTTAGCATTGGGGGAAGCTTTCTTT	CASSLALGEAFF
TRBD1	13	TRBV6-2/TRBV6-3	NA	TRBJ2-7	TGTGCCAGCAGGGGACAGCCTTCCTACGAGCAGTACTTC	CASRGQPSYEQYF